What follows are 23 T cell receptor beta chains derived from one specimen sequenced in a study of cytomegalovirus exposure and HLA in healthy donors (dated by TCRdb to the late 2010s). Library preparation employed the immunoSEQ multiplex PCR assay. TCRdb obtained this table from immuneACCESS and retained in-frame rearrangements with V and J assigned. These tables miss some clones; where compared with another copy, unresolved V genes account for less than half of the shortfall, and the remainder is unexplained. This sample comprises some 270,000 clones, approximately 83% of them detected only once. The ten largest clones add up to 0.9% to 1.1% of the sample. Material: PBMCs. These receptors came from a woman aged 18-29 years in good health and CMV-seronegative.

J is TRBJ2-2 and V is TRBV10-3; maybe TRBD1 (5 bases). The V end lost 8 bases, the J end lost 2 bases, and 18 bases lay between the germline ends. Germline CDR1 is ENHRY and CDR2 is SYGVKD. The CDR3 extends over 16 amino acids. CDR3 DNA sequence: TGTGCCATCGGGGCCGACAGATCCTTTAACACCGGGGAGCTGTTTTTT. Translated, it gives CAIGADRSFNTGELFF.

V gene TRBV4-1 combines with J gene TRBJ1-4; D not resolved. Between the trimmed V and J ends, which lost 1 base and 14 bases, there was a span of 14 bases. The germline CDR1 and CDR2 sequences are MGHRA and YSYEKL. This CDR3 is built from 13 residues. The CDR3 sequence: CASSQVIAGGLFF. DNA of the CDR3: TGCGCCAGCAGCCAAGTAATTGCGGGAGGTCTGTTTTTT.

In nucleotides, the CDR3 is TGTGCCAGCAGGGTCCGACTAGCCCTCAATGAGCAGTTCTTC. Its translation: CASRVRLALNEQFF. The chain uses TRBV2 and TRBJ2-1; TRBD2 agrees at 7 bases. CDR1 SNHLY and CDR2 FYNNEI come from the germline V gene. This CDR3 region has 14 residues. The V and J ends lost 6 bases and 6 bases, in that order; junction bases with no gene match: 8.

The chain employs TRBV4-1 and TRBJ1-5; no clear D gene. This CDR3 region has 15 residues. With 0 bases removed from V and 6 bases from J, the gap between germline ends came to 12 bases. Germline-derived CDR1 and CDR2 are MGHRA and YSYEKL. DNA for the CDR3: TGCGCCAGCAGCCAAGAGGGGAGCGTGGGTCAGCCCCAGCATTTT. This gives the protein CASSQEGSVGQPQHF.

The V call is TRBV19, the J call TRBJ2-7; tentatively, D is TRBD2 (6 bases). The CDR3 loop spans 14 amino acids. V lost 3 bases and J lost 2, with 11 bases in between. The V gene's germline CDR1 is LNHDA and CDR2 SQIVND (reference sequence). The CDR3 sequence is CASSIGGNTYEQYF. Here the CDR3 DNA reads TGTGCCAGTAGTATTGGGGGGAACACCTACGAGCAGTACTTC. Together with reference TRBV19 and TRBJ2-7, the CDR3 gives the full variable domain: DGGITQSPKYLFRKEGQNVTLSCEQNLNHDAMYWYRQDPGQGLRLIYYSQIVNDFQKGDIAEGYSVSREKKESFPLTVTSAQKNPTAFYLCASSIGGNTYEQYFGPGTRLTVT.

This clone was observed a handful of times. The chain employs TRBV18 and TRBJ1-2, with TRBD1 matching over 7 bases. From germline, CDR1 is KGHSH and CDR2 LQKENI. V lost 5 bases, J lost 6 bases, and 9 bases stayed unmatched. The CDR3 covers 14 residues. The CDR3 DNA sequence: TGTGCCAGCTCAGCCGGGACAGACGGGAATGGCTACACCTTC. Translation: CASSAGTDGNGYTF.

A single count supports this clone. V and J are TRBV7-2 and TRBJ1-2; 7 bases are shared with TRBD1. With V trimmed by 1 base and J by 7 bases, 9 bases remained unmatched. The germline V gene has CDR1 SGHTA and CDR2 FQGNSA. This CDR3 has 15 residues. CDR3 nucleotides: TGTGCCAGCAGCTTAGTTGCAGGGGGAGCTCTTGGCTACACCTTC. Translation gives CASSLVAGGALGYTF.

The rearrangement links TRBV7-8 to TRBJ2-7, with a possible D match to TRBD2 (6 bases). V lost 1 base to trimming and J lost 7 bases, with 14 bases between them. The CDR3 contains 14 residues. CDR1 SGHVS and CDR2 FQNEAQ come from the germline V gene. The CDR3 nucleotides are TGTGCCAGCAGCTTAGGGACCCGCGGGGTGGAGCAGTACTTC. Its protein is CASSLGTRGVEQYF. Supplemented by reference TRBV7-8 and TRBJ2-7, the full variable domain reads GAGVSQSPRYKVAKRGQDVALRCDPISGHVSLFWYQQALGQGPEFLTYFQNEAQLDKSGLPSDRFFAERPEGSVSTLKIQRTQQEDSAVYLCASSLGTRGVEQYFGPGTRLTVT.

The chain recombines TRBV18 with TRBJ2-1; 10 positions match TRBD2. The trim removed 3 bases at V and 8 bases at J, leaving 10 bases unmatched. This CDR3 spans 16 amino acids. The V gene's germline CDR1 is KGHSH and CDR2 LQKENI. The CDR3 nucleotides are TGTGCCAGCTCACCGTCTAGCGGGGGCGTGAGGGATGAGCAGTTCTTC. As protein: CASSPSSGGVRDEQFF.

The genes are TRBV30 and TRBJ1-2; 8 bases fit TRBD1. This CDR3 is built from 14 residues. Germline CDR1 reads GTSNPN; CDR2 reads SVGIG (reference sequence). Trimming cost V 2 bases and J 7 bases; bases outside gene matches: 9. CDR3 DNA sequence: TGTGCCTGGAGTATCACAGGGGGTCGGGGTGGCTACACCTTC. Protein product: CAWSITGGRGGYTF.

Worth noting for this clone: One end of the junction fails to match germline, which may point to a read error. The rearrangement links TRBV30 to TRBJ2-7; TRBD2 is a possible D gene (6 bases). The CDR3 runs to 13 residues. Germline V gene data show CDR1 as GTSNPN and CDR2 as SVGIG (reference sequence). The CDR3: CAWSLGSPYGQYF. The CDR3 bases are TGTGCCTGGAGTCTCGGGAGCCCTTACGGGCAGTACTTC.

This rearrangement joins TRBV5-4 to TRBJ1-2, with D possibly matching TRBD1 (5 bases). Germline loops: CDR1 SGHNT, CDR2 YYREEE (reference sequence). Trimming left V 4 bases short and J 1 base short, with 8 bases between. The CDR3 has 13 amino acids. CDR3 coding DNA: TGTGCCAGCAGCCCGGACAATAACTATGGCTACACCTTC. It translates to CASSPDNNYGYTF.

The chain has TRBV28 and TRBJ1-1; TRBD1 is a possible D gene (6 bases). Trimming stripped 7 bases from V and 4 bases from J, with 19 bases between. From germline, CDR1 is MDHEN and CDR2 SYDVKM. This CDR3 has 15 residues. The CDR3 DNA is TGTGCCAGCAATCAAGCAGGGGATGAGGTCACTGAAGCTTTCTTT. Its protein product is CASNQAGDEVTEAFF.

The chain combines TRBV4-2 with TRBJ2-3, with 8 nucleotides matching TRBD2. The CDR3 covers 16 residues. The junction had 6 bases not matched to a gene; V was cut back by 2 bases and J by 2 bases. Germline loops: CDR1 LGHNA, CDR2 YNFKEQ. CDR3 in DNA: TGTGCCAGCAGCCAATCCCCGGGAGGGCCCACAGATACGCAGTATTTT. Its protein is CASSQSPGGPTDTQYF.

This chain uses TRBV5-1 with TRBJ1-2; maybe TRBD1 (6 bases). Trimming shortened V by 0 bases and J by 2 bases, and 14 bases separated the two germline ends. Germline CDR1 SGHRS, CDR2 YFSETQ. The CDR3 spans 16 residues. The CDR3 loop is CASSLGQTGSNYGYTF. The DNA for the CDR3 is TGCGCCAGCAGCTTGGGGCAGACAGGATCAAACTATGGCTACACCTTC.

The sample holds one count of this clone. This chain connects TRBV28 to TRBJ2-2; D remains unclear. Germline CDR1 MDHEN, CDR2 SYDVKM. The CDR3 sequence is 12 residues long. V gave up 6 bases and J gave up 3 bases, with 5 bases separating them. The CDR3 coding sequence is TGTGCCAGCAGGGGCTACACCGGGGAGCTGTTTTTT. Its protein product is CASRGYTGELFF.

This clone is a singleton in its sample. This chain uses TRBV6-6 with TRBJ2-7; the match to TRBD1 covers 9 bases. The CDR3 is 16 residues long. V was pared by 1 base and J by 4 bases, with 8 bases of the junction left unmatched. Germline values: CDR1 MNHNY, CDR2 SVGAGI (reference sequence). Here the CDR3 DNA reads TGTGCCAGCAGTTACTGGGACGACAGGGGGATGTACGAGCAGTACTTC. It translates to CASSYWDDRGMYEQYF.

V usage is TRBV18 and J usage is TRBJ1-2; 7 bases are a match to TRBD1. The CDR3 runs 15 residues. The germline CDR1 and CDR2 sequences are KGHSH and LQKENI. V was clipped by 2 bases and J by 3 bases; unmatched bases: 6. CDR3 residues: CASSPWATGYYGYTF. The CDR3 region has the DNA TGTGCCAGCTCACCATGGGCGACAGGGTACTATGGCTACACCTTC.

In its sample, this clone was seen a few times. This chain links TRBV18 with TRBJ1-3, with TRBD1 matching over 8 bases. The CDR3 runs to 15 residues. CDR1 is KGHSH and CDR2 is LQKENI in the germline V gene. The ends lost 4 bases at V and 4 bases at J; junction bases unmatched: 6. The CDR3 loop reads CASSLGQGLGNTIYF. Here the CDR3 DNA reads TGTGCCAGCTCACTCGGACAGGGTCTCGGAAACACCATATATTTT.

The chain carries TRBV4-1 and TRBJ2-7, with D possibly TRBD2 on 7 matching bases. Germline CDR1 and CDR2: MGHRA and YSYEKL. The CDR3 contains 16 residues. V was trimmed by 0 bases and J by 6 bases, leaving 18 bases between them. CDR3 amino acids: CASSQDGFGGQGEQYF. CDR3 coding DNA: TGCGCCAGCAGCCAAGATGGGTTCGGGGGGCAGGGCGAGCAGTACTTC.

This chain joins TRBV4-3 and TRBJ1-3; 9 nucleotides align to TRBD1. The CDR3 runs to 16 residues. From germline, CDR1 is LGHNA and CDR2 YSLEER. V lost 5 bases and J lost 3; bases outside the gene matches: 8. The chain's CDR3 is CASSYRDREFGNTIYF. For the CDR3, the DNA is TGCGCCAGCAGCTACCGGGACAGGGAGTTTGGAAACACCATATATTTT.

The sample holds a few counts of this clone. The chain uses TRBV29-1 and TRBJ2-2; unclear D gene. Trimming pared 2 bases from V and 3 bases from J, leaving 7 bases between. This CDR3 has 13 residues. Germline CDR1 SQVTM, CDR2 ANQGSEA. The CDR3 DNA follows: TGCAGCGTTGAAAAGTCGGACACCGGGGAGCTGTTTTTT. Its translation is CSVEKSDTGELFF.

This clone appeared a single time. The chain employs TRBV28 and TRBJ2-7; D not resolved. Trimming left V 3 bases short and J 3 bases short, with 18 bases between. Germline CDR1 reads MDHEN; CDR2 reads SYDVKM. This CDR3 comprises 16 residues. CDR3 nucleotides: TGTGCCAGCAGTTTTTGGATCGAGGAAAGAGTCTACGAGCAGTACTTC. Encoded protein: CASSFWIEERVYEQYF.